The clone carrying this TCR beta chain was detected ten times or more. Antigen unknown. This entry is derived from a study of CD8 T cells in ankylosing spondylitis. The study, taken as a whole, reports: Researchers report that disease-linked clones proved CD8+ and relatively rare in peripheral blood. It appeared that ankylosing spondylitis blood was characterized by a TCR beta motif of several highly homologous variants.

Looked up from germline, CDR1 is DFQATT and CDR2 is SNEGSKA (reference sequence). The CDR3 is 12 residues long. The trim removed 5 bases at V and 5 bases at J, leaving 2 bases unmatched. Scientists made TCR beta libraries using quantitative 5'-RACE with molecular barcodes. TCRdb reprocessed the 5' RACE reads via MiXCR and lists one record per CDR3 protein. Counted here are about 220,000 distinct CDR3 sequences, 10% to 13% occurring once; the ten biggest clones make up under 25%. The V gene is TRBV20-1, the J gene TRBJ1-4; TRBD1 aligns across 7 bases. Sample: blood, either unsorted or a sorted T cell fraction (not recorded which). The TCR comes from a male donor with ankylosing spondylitis or in good health (not recorded which). The CDR3 loop is CSAQQGNEKLFF. CDR3 in DNA: TGCAGTGCTCAACAGGGGAATGAAAAACTGTTTTTT.